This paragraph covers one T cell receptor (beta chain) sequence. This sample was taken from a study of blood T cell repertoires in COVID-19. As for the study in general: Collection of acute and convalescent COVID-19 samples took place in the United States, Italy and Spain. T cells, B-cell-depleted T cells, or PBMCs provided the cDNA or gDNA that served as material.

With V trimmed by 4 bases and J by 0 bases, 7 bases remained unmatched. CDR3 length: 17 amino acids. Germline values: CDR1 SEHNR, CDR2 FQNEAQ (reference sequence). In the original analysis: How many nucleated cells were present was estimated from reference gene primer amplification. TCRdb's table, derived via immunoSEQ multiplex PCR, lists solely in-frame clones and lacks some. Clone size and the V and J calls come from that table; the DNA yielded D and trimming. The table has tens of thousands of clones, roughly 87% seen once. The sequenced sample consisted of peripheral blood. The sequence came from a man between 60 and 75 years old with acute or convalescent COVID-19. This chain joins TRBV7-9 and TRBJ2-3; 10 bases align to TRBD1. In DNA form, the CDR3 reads TGTGCCAGCAGCTCCCGGGACAGGGGTATTAGCACAGATACGCAGTATTTT. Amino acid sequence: CASSSRDRGISTDTQYF.